The 23 T cell receptor beta chains listed next were all sequenced from one sample in a study of tumor-infiltrating lymphocytes in primary liver carcinoma. Alongside blood RNA obtained from unsorted whole blood, germline DNA was also extracted. The authors made TCR beta cDNA from 500 ng total RNA with a constant-region primer. Three nested multiplex PCR rounds, a slightly modified ARM-PCR method, built the TCR beta libraries. TRBV1-TRBV30 forward primers paired with a C-beta reverse primer drove the first two PCR rounds, approximately 11 cycles each. TCRdb processed the multiplex PCR reads anew with MiXCR; each CDR3 protein has one entry. The sample carries approximately 310,000 distinct CDR3 sequences, approximately 65% recorded once. Sequences were obtained from peripheral blood. These receptors all stem from a middle-aged man with primary liver carcinoma and hepatitis B virus infection.

This clonotype came up once. The germline gene is not matched at one end of the junction; a read error may be the cause. The V and J genes are TRBV12-3 or TRBV12-4 and TRBJ2-5; the D is unclear. This CDR3 contains 12 residues. The CDR3 DNA reads TGTGCCAACAGTTTCGGTCAAGAGACCCAGTACTTC. Protein: CANSFGQETQYF.

The rearrangement uses TRBV12-3 or TRBV12-4 and TRBJ2-2, with D possibly matching TRBD1 (5 bases). With 11 bases removed from V and 4 bases from J, the gap between germline ends came to 20 bases. This CDR3 is built from 15 residues. The CDR3 reads CADSLGAPLTGELFF. CDR3 sequence (DNA): TGTGCCGACAGTTTAGGAGCACCCCTCACCGGGGAGCTGTTTTTT.

In the case of this clonotype: One end of the junction varies from germline; a read error may be responsible. V usage is TRBV4-1 and J usage is TRBJ2-7, with D tentatively TRBD2 (5 bases). The V gene's germline CDR1 is MGHRA and CDR2 YSYEKL. The length of the CDR3 is 14 residues. CDR3 residues: CTSRHGGPSYEQYF. CDR3 DNA: TGCACCAGCCGGCATGGCGGGCCTTCCTACGAGCAGTACTTC.

A remark on this clonotype: One base away lies a much larger clone, so this may be a sequencing read error. J is TRBJ2-3 and V is TRBV4-3; the D gene is possibly TRBD2 (5 bases). CDR3 length: 14 residues. Trimming removed 7 bases from V and 3 bases from J, with 14 bases in between. Germline CDR1 and CDR2: LGHNA and YSLEER. CDR3 loop: CASNQAGGTDTQYF. The CDR3 DNA reads as TGCGCCAGCAACCAGGCCGGAGGTACAGATACGCAGTATTTT.

This chain joins TRBV4-2 and TRBJ2-7, with TRBD2 matching 10 bases. Unmatched junction bases numbered 13, after V lost 4 bases and J lost 4 bases. CDR1 is LGHNA, CDR2 YNFKEQ, per germline. This CDR3 has 17 amino acids. The CDR3 protein is CASSRECLAGEVYEQYF. CDR3 nucleotide sequence: TGTGCCAGCAGCCGAGAATGTCTAGCGGGAGAAGTTTACGAGCAGTACTTC.

The gene calls are TRBV11-2 and TRBJ2-7; D gene uncertain. Germline V gene data show CDR1 as SGHAT and CDR2 as FQNNGV. The CDR3 contains 12 residues. Deletions cut 10 bases from V and 3 bases from J, with 13 bases between. The CDR3 protein is CANRILNYEQYF. The CDR3 DNA follows: TGTGCCAACAGAATACTTAACTACGAGCAGTACTTC. The full variable domain, in which reference TRBV11-2 and TRBJ2-7 provide the parts outside the CDR3, is EAGVAQSPRYKIIEKRQSVAFWCNPISGHATLYWYQQILGQGPKLLIQFQNNGVVDDSQLPKDRFSAERLKGVDSTLKIQPAKLEDSAVYLCANRILNYEQYFGPGTRLTVT.

Concerning this clonotype itself: This may be a read error: a much more frequent sequence differs by one nucleotide. V usage is TRBV4-1 and J usage is TRBJ2-7; D is unresolved. Germline V gives CDR1 MGHRA, CDR2 YSYEKL. This CDR3 is built from 14 residues. CDR3 sequence: CASNQDYGLYEQYF. The CDR3 DNA sequence: TGCGCCAGCAACCAAGATTACGGCCTCTACGAGCAGTACTTC.

This clonotype was counted ten times or more. The genes are TRBV7-9 and TRBJ1-5; D is possibly TRBD1 (5 bases). The V end lost 3 bases, the J end lost 7 bases, and 13 bases lay between the germline ends. This CDR3 is 14 amino acids long. CDR1 SEHNR and CDR2 FQNEAQ come from the germline V gene (reference sequence). The chain's CDR3 is CASSFGGVEQPQHF. As DNA, the CDR3 is TGTGCCAGCAGCTTCGGGGGAGTTGAACAGCCCCAGCATTTT.

Worth noting for this clonotype: A much more abundant neighbour one base away suggests this may be a read error. This chain connects TRBV12-3 or TRBV12-4 to TRBJ1-1; 8 bases agree with TRBD1. V lost 7 bases to trimming and J lost 6 bases; unmatched junction nucleotides: 7. This CDR3 spans 13 amino acids. In nucleotides, the CDR3 is TGTGCCAGCACCCGGACAGGGAGCGCTGAAGCTTTCTTT. The encoded protein is CASTRTGSAEAFF.

With respect to this clonotype: This clone may be a read error of a much larger clone one base away. The J gene is TRBJ1-5, the V gene TRBV4-1; perhaps TRBD1 as D (5 bases). This CDR3 spans 16 amino acids. Looked up from germline, CDR1 is MGHRA and CDR2 is YSYEKL. V was pared by 3 bases and J by 6 bases, with 18 bases between. The CDR3 spells CASSHDQFGGSQPQHF. DNA of the CDR3: TGCGCCAGCAGCCACGATCAATTTGGGGGAAGTCAGCCCCAGCATTTT.

V gene TRBV29-1 combines with J gene TRBJ2-5, with D maybe TRBD2 (6 bases). CDR1 is SQVTM, CDR2 ANQGSEA, per germline. The ends were cut back, 7 bases at V and 5 bases at J, with 23 bases in the middle. This CDR3 is built from 15 residues. CDR3 DNA: TGCAGCGATACAACTACTAGCAGGAGAGGGGAGACCCAGTACTTC. This encodes CSDTTTSRRGETQYF.

V is TRBV4-1 and J is TRBJ1-2; TRBD1 might be the D (6 bases). From germline, CDR1 is MGHRA and CDR2 YSYEKL. Trimming took off 5 bases at V and 6 bases at J, with 28 bases between the two ends. The CDR3 sequence is 18 residues long. This CDR3 is CASSYRLTGTWDENGYTF. The CDR3 nucleotides read TGCGCCAGCAGCTATAGACTGACCGGGACATGGGATGAGAATGGCTACACCTTC.

Concerning this clonotype itself: A clone one base away is much larger, so this may be a read error. The gene calls are TRBV11-2 and TRBJ2-1, with D hard to call. The CDR3 extends over 15 amino acids. Germline CDR1 is SGHAT and CDR2 is FQNNGV. CDR3 DNA sequence: TGTGCCAGCAGCCGAGACTGGAGCTCCTACTATGAGCAGTTCTTC. Amino acids: CASSRDWSSYYEQFF.

Details on this clonotype: This may be a read error, as it is one base from a much larger clone. This sequence joins TRBV4-3 and TRBJ2-4; the match to TRBD2 covers 9 bases. Germline V gives CDR1 LGHNA, CDR2 YSLEER. The CDR3 spans 14 residues. The CDR3 region has the DNA TGCGCCAGCAACCAAGATCTGACCGGGACTAGCAGTGTCTTC. Its protein is CASNQDLTGTSSVF.

Turning to this clonotype: A read error may be the cause here, since a much bigger clone is one base away. The chain has TRBV4-2 and TRBJ1-1; weak D call: TRBD1 (6 bases). V was pared by 1 base and J by 3 bases, with 12 bases between. Germline V lookup: CDR1 LGHNA, CDR2 YNFKEQ. CDR3 length: 15 amino acids. The CDR3 sequence is CASSQGPAGDTEAFF. CDR3 sequence (DNA): TGTGCCAGCAGCCAAGGTCCCGCAGGGGACACTGAAGCTTTCTTT.

In its sample, this clonotype was seen once. This CDR3 fails to terminate in the conserved phenylalanine or tryptophan, so it likely reflects a read error. V and J are TRBV29-1 and TRBJ2-7; TRBD2 aligns across 7 bases. In germline, CDR1 is SQVTM, CDR2 ANQGSEA. Germline trimming cut 6 bases from V and 3 bases from J; bases unmatched to any gene: 14. The CDR3 extends over 15 amino acids. CDR3 sequence reads: CSVGLTTGGNYEQYS. The CDR3 DNA reads TGCAGCGTCGGACTTACGACGGGGGGTAACTACGAGCAGTACTCC.

Regarding this clonotype: This may arise from a read error, as a much more abundant clone is one base away. The gene calls are TRBV6-5 and TRBJ2-4; a weak D match, TRBD2 (8 bases). V lost 7 bases and J 12 bases, leaving 13 bases between the germline ends. The CDR3 sequence is 11 residues long. CDR1 and CDR2 from the germline V gene are MNHEY and SVGAGI. In DNA, the CDR3 is TGTGCCAGCACGGGAGGGGGCTCTCAGTACTTC. It codes for CASTGGGSQYF.

Concerning this clonotype: Being one base from a much bigger clone, this may be a read error. The rearrangement uses TRBV5-4 and TRBJ2-7, with TRBD2 matching 7 bases. Per the germline V gene, CDR1 is SGHNT and CDR2 is YYREEE (reference sequence). This CDR3 is built from 15 residues. The CDR3 reads CANSLYRDYSYEQYF. The CDR3 nucleotides read TGTGCCAACAGCCTATACCGGGACTACTCCTACGAGCAGTACTTC.

This clonotype occurred once. Germline is not matched at one junction end, which may reflect a read error. Here the CDR3 reads CTSMLGSADTQYF. The CDR3 DNA sequence: TGTACCAGCATGTTGGGGAGCGCAGATACGCAGTATTTT. This chain links TRBV12-3 or TRBV12-4 with TRBJ2-3; possibly TRBD2 for D (5 bases). There are 13 residues in the CDR3.

This clonotype has ten or more counts. The CDR3: CAISESGYNEQFF. The CDR3 DNA reads as TGTGCCATCAGTGAGAGCGGTTACAATGAGCAGTTCTTC. The rearrangement links TRBV10-3 to TRBJ2-1; TRBD2 might be the D (5 bases). Germline V gene data show CDR1 as ENHRY and CDR2 as SYGVKD. V was shortened by 2 bases and J by 4 bases, with 6 bases between the two germline ends. This CDR3 is 13 amino acids long.

This chain connects TRBV9 to TRBJ1-1; D call uncertain. CDR1 and CDR2 from the germline V gene are SGDLS and YYNGEE. Trimming left V 4 bases short and J 3 bases short, with 13 bases between. This CDR3 is built from 14 residues. CDR3 residues: CASSPSILDTEAFF. The CDR3 nucleotides read TGTGCCAGCAGCCCGTCCATCTTGGACACTGAAGCTTTCTTT.

The rearrangement joins TRBV5-6 to TRBJ2-4; D not resolved. CDR3 length: 16 residues. CDR1 and CDR2 (germline): SGHDT, YYEEEE. V gave up 0 bases and J gave up 0 bases, with 10 bases separating them. The CDR3 protein is CASSLGTGLAKNIQYF. In nucleotides, the CDR3 is TGTGCCAGCAGCTTGGGGACGGGTCTAGCCAAAAACATTCAGTACTTC.

Comment on this clonotype: One base away lies a much larger clone, so this may be a sequencing read error. The chain carries TRBV6-2 or TRBV6-3 and TRBJ1-3; 7 nucleotides line up with TRBD1. From germline, CDR1 is MNHEY and CDR2 SVGEGT. The CDR3 spans 14 residues. Trimming removed 5 bases from V and 9 bases from J; junction bases left unmatched: 10. For the CDR3, the DNA is TGTGCCAGCAGTCACGACAGGGATTGGAGCACCATATATTTT. Amino acids: CASSHDRDWSTIYF.